Described below is a single T cell receptor (beta chain) sequence and its context. These data come from a study of blood T cells in healthy people across ages. A J-beta primer mix and a sample-barcoded 5' primer were used in a second PCR of about 6 to 12 cycles. TCRdb reprocessed the 5' RACE reads via MiXCR and lists one record per CDR3 protein. The sample yields about 730,000 distinct CDR3 sequences, 35% to 45% seen once. Germline-derived CDR1 and CDR2 are MNHEY and SMNVEV (reference sequence). V lost 5 bases to trimming and J lost 6 bases; unmatched junction nucleotides: 8. The CDR3 totals 16 residues. Donors were healthy Caucasian individuals from Russia aged about 6 to 100.

Sequenced sample: blood. This receptor was obtained from a woman in her sixties or seventies in good health. V usage is TRBV27 and J usage is TRBJ2-7; the match to TRBD2 covers 15 bases. CDR3 DNA: TGTGCCAGCAGTCCCCGGGGACTAGCGGGAGGACTCGAGCAGTACTTC. Protein product: CASSPRGLAGGLEQYF.